This T cell receptor (beta chain) comes out of a study of identifying expanded T cells in peripheral blood. TCRdb's table, derived via immunoSEQ multiplex PCR, lists solely in-frame clones and lacks some. The sample holds approximately 130,000 clones, less than 90% seen once. The germline CDR1 and CDR2 sequences are GTSNPN and SVGIG (reference sequence). V was cut by 2 bases and J by 5 bases, with 13 bases left in between. The CDR3 sequence is 14 residues long. This clone has a handful of counts. The antigen is not known. Study outcomes and limitations: Clone count variance between two-week samples rose with total template count. Over two and four weeks, about 15 and 19 clones changed, versus roughly 1.1 between replicates.

Sequencing input: blood. The chain couples TRBV30 to TRBJ2-1, with D perhaps TRBD2 (5 bases). The sequence came from a person aged 18 to 70 in good health. This CDR3 is CAWSITGFDNEQFF. The CDR3 coding sequence is TGTGCCTGGAGTATCACGGGGTTTGACAATGAGCAGTTCTTC.